This T cell receptor (beta chain) was identified during a study of blood T cells in healthy people across ages. This clonotype was found many times. Trimming took 4 bases from V and 7 from J, leaving 8 bases between them. The CDR3 spans 12 residues. CDR1 and CDR2 from the germline V gene are WSHSY and SAAADI. Using a J-beta primer mix together with a sample-barcoded 5' primer, a second PCR was run for about 6 to 12 cycles. TCRdb reprocessed the 5' RACE reads via MiXCR and lists one record per CDR3 protein. The table lists 1.5 million to 2 million distinct CDR3 sequences, roughly 27% of them singletons.

The gene calls are TRBV10-2 and TRBJ2-1; unclear D gene. Sequencing used blood. The receptor's source is a woman in her twenties or thirties in good health. The CDR3 coding sequence is TGCGCCAGCAGTGTCAATGAGAATGAGCAGTTCTTC. As protein: CASSVNENEQFF.